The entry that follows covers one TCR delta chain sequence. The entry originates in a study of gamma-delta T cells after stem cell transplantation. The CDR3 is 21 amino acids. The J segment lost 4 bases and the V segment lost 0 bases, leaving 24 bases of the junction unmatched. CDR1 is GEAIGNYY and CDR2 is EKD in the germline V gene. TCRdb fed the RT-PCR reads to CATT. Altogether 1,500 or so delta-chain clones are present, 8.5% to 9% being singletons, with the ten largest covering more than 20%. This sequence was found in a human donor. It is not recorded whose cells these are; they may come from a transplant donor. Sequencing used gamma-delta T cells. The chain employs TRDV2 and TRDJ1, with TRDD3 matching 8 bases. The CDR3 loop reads CACDTVLTLGEAGEHNDKLIF. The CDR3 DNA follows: TGTGCCTGTGACACCGTACTTACCCTGGGGGAAGCTGGGGAACACAACGATAAACTCATCTTT.